This TCR beta chain came from a study of blood T cell repertoires in COVID-19. Whole-study context: From T cells, B-cell-depleted T cells, or PBMCs came the material, which was cDNA or gDNA.

V lost 1 base, J lost 2 bases, and 15 bases lay in between. This CDR3 is built from 17 residues. Germline CDR1 reads LNHDA; CDR2 reads SQIVND (reference sequence). The method was immunoSEQ multiplex PCR; TCRdb's version includes in-frame clones alone and lacks a portion of them. The sample shows under 200,000 clones, around 79% of them seen only once. This chain uses TRBV19 with TRBJ1-5, with a tentative D call TRBD1 (6 bases). This sequence originates from a man aged 60 to 75 with active or convalescent COVID-19. Sequencing was performed on peripheral blood. CDR3 in amino acids: CASSIAIQGEGNQPQHF. DNA for the CDR3: TGTGCCAGTAGTATAGCAATACAGGGAGAGGGCAATCAGCCCCAGCATTTT.